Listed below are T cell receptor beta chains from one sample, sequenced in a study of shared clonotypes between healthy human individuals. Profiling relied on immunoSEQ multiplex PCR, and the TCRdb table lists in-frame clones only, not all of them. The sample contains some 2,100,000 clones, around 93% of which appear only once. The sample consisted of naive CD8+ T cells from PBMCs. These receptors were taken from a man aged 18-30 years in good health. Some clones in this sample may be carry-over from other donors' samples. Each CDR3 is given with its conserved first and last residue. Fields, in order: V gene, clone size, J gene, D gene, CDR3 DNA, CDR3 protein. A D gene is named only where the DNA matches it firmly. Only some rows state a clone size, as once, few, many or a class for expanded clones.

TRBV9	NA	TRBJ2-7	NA	TGTGCCAGCAGCGTAGAGGGGAATGTCGAGAACGAGCAGTACTTC	CASSVEGNVENEQYF
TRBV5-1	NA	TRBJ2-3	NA	TGCGCCAGCAGCTGGACTGGCGGGGATACGCAGTATTTT	CASSWTGGDTQYF
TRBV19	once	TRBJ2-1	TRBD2	TGTGCCAGTAGTGAGCGGGGCGGGAGGGAAAACAATGAGCAGTTCTTC	CASSERGGRENNEQFF
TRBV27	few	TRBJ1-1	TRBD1	TGTGCCAGCAGATGGACAGGGGCTAACACTGAAGCTTTCTTT	CASRWTGANTEAFF
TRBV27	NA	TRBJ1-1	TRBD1	TGTGCCAGCAGCGAACAGGGGGCTGGTTTCCGATCTTTCTTT	CASSEQGAGFRSFF
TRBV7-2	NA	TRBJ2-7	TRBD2	TGTGCCAGCACCCTACACTTTGGGAGGGGACTGTCCTACGAGCAGTACTTC	CASTLHFGRGLSYEQYF
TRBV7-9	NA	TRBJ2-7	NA	TGTGCCAGCAGCTCTTCGGGTTTCGAGCAGTACTTC	CASSSSGFEQYF
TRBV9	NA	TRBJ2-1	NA	TGTGCCAGCAGCGTAGCTACTCTGGGAAGGAATGAGCAGTTCTTC	CASSVATLGRNEQFF
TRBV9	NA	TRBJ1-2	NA	TGTGCCAGCAGCGTAGGTGCGGAGGGACTTTCCTATGGCTACACCTTC	CASSVGAEGLSYGYTF
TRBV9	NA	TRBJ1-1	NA	TGTGCCAGCAGCAAAAATACAGGGACACGACTGAACACTGAAGCTTTCTTT	CASSKNTGTRLNTEAFF
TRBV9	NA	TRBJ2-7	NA	TGTGCCAGCAGCGTAACCGGGAGTGGCTACGAGCAGTACTTC	CASSVTGSGYEQYF
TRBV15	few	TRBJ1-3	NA	TGTGCCACCAGCAGAGTGGCGAAAGGCACCATATATTTT	CATSRVAKGTIYF
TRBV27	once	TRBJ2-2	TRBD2	TGTGCCAGCAGTTACGCTAGCGGGAACACCGGGGAGCTGTTTTTT	CASSYASGNTGELFF
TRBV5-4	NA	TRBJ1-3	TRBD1	TGTGCCAGCAGCCACGACAGGGGGCCCCACACCATATATTTT	CASSHDRGPHTIYF
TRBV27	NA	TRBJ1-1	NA	TGTGCCAGCAGTTTAAGGCAGTCAAACACTGAAGCTTTCTTT	CASSLRQSNTEAFF
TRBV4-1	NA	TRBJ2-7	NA	TGCGCCAGCAGCCAAGATTGGTCAGGGGAATTCCAATACGAGCAGTACTTC	CASSQDWSGEFQYEQYF
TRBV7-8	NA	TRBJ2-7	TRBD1	TGTGCCAGCAGCCCAGGGGGTTATGAGCAGTACTTC	CASSPGGYEQYF
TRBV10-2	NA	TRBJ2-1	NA	TGCGCCACACAAAAGGGGGGCGGAGGGGACAATGAGCAGTTCTTC	CATQKGGGGDNEQFF
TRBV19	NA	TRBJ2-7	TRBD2	TGTGCCAGTAGTACCTCCTGGACTAGCGGGAGGAACCTCGGTTACGAGCAGTACTTC	CASSTSWTSGRNLGYEQYF
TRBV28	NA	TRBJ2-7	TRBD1	TGTGCCAGCAGTTTAATTGTCAGGACAGGGGGCTATTACTACGAGCAGTACTTC	CASSLIVRTGGYYYEQYF
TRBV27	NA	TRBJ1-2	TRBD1	TGTGCCACTCTCCTCCGGACAGGGGATTCTTATGGCTACACCTTC	CATLLRTGDSYGYTF
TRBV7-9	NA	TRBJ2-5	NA	TGTGCCAGCAGCTCCCAAGGAGGGCAGGGGAGTCGCCAAGAGACCCAGTACTTC	CASSSQGGQGSRQETQYF
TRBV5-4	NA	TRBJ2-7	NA	TGTGCCAGCAGCTACTGGCGGGAACATACCTACGAGCAGTACTTC	CASSYWREHTYEQYF
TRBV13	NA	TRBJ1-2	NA	TGTGCCAGCAGCACACAGGGAATGGGGAACTATGGCTACACCTTC	CASSTQGMGNYGYTF
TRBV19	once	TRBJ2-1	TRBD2	TGTGCCACCTGGACCTGGGGGCTAGCGGGGAATGAGCAGTTCTTC	CATWTWGLAGNEQFF
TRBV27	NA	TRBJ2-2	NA	TGTGCCAGCAGTCGGGTGAGAAAGTTTATCACTAACACCGGGGAGCTGTTTTTT	CASSRVRKFITNTGELFF
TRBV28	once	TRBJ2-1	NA	TGTGCCACCTCTCCCCTGGAGACCTACAATGAGCAGTTCTTC	CATSPLETYNEQFF
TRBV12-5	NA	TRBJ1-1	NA	TGTGCTAGTGGTCCCGGGTTGGGTTATTCTCGGACTGAAGCTTTCTTT	CASGPGLGYSRTEAFF
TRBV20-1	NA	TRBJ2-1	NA	TGCAGTGCTAAAAGGGGCGGCGTTAAGTTCTTC	CSAKRGGVKFF
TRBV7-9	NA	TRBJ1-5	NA	TGTGCCAGCAGCCCAACGGAGGGGCTGGATCAGCCCCAGCATTTT	CASSPTEGLDQPQHF
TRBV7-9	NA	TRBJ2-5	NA	TGTGCCAGCAGCTCACCCGGGCAGGTGAAAGAGACCCAGTACTTC	CASSSPGQVKETQYF
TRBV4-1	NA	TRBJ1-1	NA	TGCGCCAGCAGCCTGGGGGGAGCCACTGAAGCTTTCTTT	CASSLGGATEAFF
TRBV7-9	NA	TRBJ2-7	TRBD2	TGTGCCAGCAGCCAAGCGGGGGGGCAGACCTACGAGCAGTACTTC	CASSQAGGQTYEQYF
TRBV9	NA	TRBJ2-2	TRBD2	TGTGCCAGCAGCCTCGGGACTAGCGGGAGATCAGCCGGGGAGCTGTTTTTT	CASSLGTSGRSAGELFF
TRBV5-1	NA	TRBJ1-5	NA	TGTGCCAGCAGCCTAGGGACGTATAGCAATCAGCCCCAGCATTTT	CASSLGTYSNQPQHF
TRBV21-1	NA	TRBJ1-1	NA	TGTGCCAGCAGCTATTACAGGGTTGCAGGGATGAACACTGAAGCTTTCTTT	CASSYYRVAGMNTEAFF
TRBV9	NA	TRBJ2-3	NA	TGTGCCAGCAGCCACCCCGCGCGGGGAGCAGTCAGCACAGATACGCAGTATTTT	CASSHPARGAVSTDTQYF
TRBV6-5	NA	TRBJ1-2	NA	TGTGCCAGCAGTACGCTCCCGACGGGTAACTATGGCTACACCTTC	CASSTLPTGNYGYTF
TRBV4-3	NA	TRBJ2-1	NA	TGCGCCAGCAGCCAAGACTCCCGACTTTACAATGAGCAGTTCTTC	CASSQDSRLYNEQFF
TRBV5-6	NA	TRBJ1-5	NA	TGTGCCAGCAGCTTGGACAGGGAGGGTCAGCCCCAGCATTTT	CASSLDREGQPQHF
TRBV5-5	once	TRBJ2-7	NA	TGTGCCAGCAGCTTGACTGGAACGTATTACGAGCAGTACTTC	CASSLTGTYYEQYF
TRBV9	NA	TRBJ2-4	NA	TGTGCCAGCAGCCCGGGGCGGGGGACAGAAAGAAACATTCAGTACTTC	CASSPGRGTERNIQYF
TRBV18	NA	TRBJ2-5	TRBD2	TGTGCCAGCTCACCACCCGGGCTAGCGGGAGTCGGGAAGACCCAGTACTTC	CASSPPGLAGVGKTQYF
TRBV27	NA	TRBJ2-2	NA	TGTGCCAGCACCTTCGGGGCAGGGGAAAGCACCGGGGAGCTGTTTTTT	CASTFGAGESTGELFF
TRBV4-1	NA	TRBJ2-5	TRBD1	TGCGCCAGCAGCCCCGGTAGACTAGGGACAGGGGAGACCCAGTACTTC	CASSPGRLGTGETQYF
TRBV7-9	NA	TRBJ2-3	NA	TGTGCCAGCAGCCCCCGGCGGGGGCAGGAGAAAAGCACAGATACGCAGTATTTT	CASSPRRGQEKSTDTQYF
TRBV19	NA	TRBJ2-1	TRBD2	TGTGCCAGTAGTATATTGGGACTAGCGGGAGACGAGCAGTTCTTC	CASSILGLAGDEQFF
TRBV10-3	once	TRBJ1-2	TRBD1	TGTGCCATCAGTGACCTACCGGGACAGGGGGCCATTACCTATGGCTACACCTTC	CAISDLPGQGAITYGYTF
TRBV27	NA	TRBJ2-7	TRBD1	TGTGCCAGTGGGACAGGGAACGAGCAGTACTTC	CASGTGNEQYF
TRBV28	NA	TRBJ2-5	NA	TGTGCCAGCAGTTTCTTATCCCAGGCAGGTGGGTTCAAAGAGACCCAGTACTTC	CASSFLSQAGGFKETQYF
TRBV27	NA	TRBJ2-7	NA	TGTGCCAGCAGTTTTAGGGGCAGAGCCTACGAGCAGTACTTC	CASSFRGRAYEQYF
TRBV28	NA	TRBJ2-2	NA	TGTGCCAGCACGTTAAAGAGGGGTGGCACCGGGGAGCTGTTTTTT	CASTLKRGGTGELFF
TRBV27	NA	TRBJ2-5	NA	TGTGCCAGCAGTTCAACCTCCACACCGCAAGAGACCCAGTACTTC	CASSSTSTPQETQYF
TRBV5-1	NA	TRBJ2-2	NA	TGCGCCAGCAGCTTGAAAAACAGACCGACCGGGGAGCTGTTTTTT	CASSLKNRPTGELFF
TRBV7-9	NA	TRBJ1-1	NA	TGTGCCAGCAGCTCAGGGGTTGGGACTGAAGCTTTCTTT	CASSSGVGTEAFF